The sequence of this TCR beta chain was determined in a study of OX40 agonist ivuxolimab in advanced cancers. In the study overall: Prior anti-PD-1, anti-PD-L1 or anti-CTLA-4 therapy did not bar entry, and 30% to 40% had some.

A remark on this clone: The antigen is unknown.

The CDR3 is made up of 15 amino acids. Trimming took 5 bases from V and 0 from J, leaving 11 bases between them. Germline V gene lookup returns CDR1 MNHEY and CDR2 SVGAGI. Study-wide results and limits: CD4+ and CD8+ blood T cells expanded clonally by week 6 at 0.1 to 3.0 mg/kg. What antigens the expanded peripheral T cells recognized was never established.

Clones were read by immunoSEQ multiplex PCR, and TCRdb kept only the in-frame ones, dropping some. The top ten clones hold around an eighth of a sample with about 15,000 clones, about four fifths of them seen once. The V and J genes are TRBV6-5 and TRBJ1-3, with D perhaps TRBD1 (5 bases). Sequenced material: CD4+ or CD8+ T cells sorted from blood, taken in a trial of the OX40 agonist ivuxolimab. The TCR sequence derives from an adult with an advanced solid tumor such as melanoma, head and neck, liver or kidney cancer. DNA of the CDR3: TGTGCCAGCAGTCAAAGGGGTAGCTCTGGAAACACCATATATTTT. Translating gives CASSQRGSSGNTIYF.